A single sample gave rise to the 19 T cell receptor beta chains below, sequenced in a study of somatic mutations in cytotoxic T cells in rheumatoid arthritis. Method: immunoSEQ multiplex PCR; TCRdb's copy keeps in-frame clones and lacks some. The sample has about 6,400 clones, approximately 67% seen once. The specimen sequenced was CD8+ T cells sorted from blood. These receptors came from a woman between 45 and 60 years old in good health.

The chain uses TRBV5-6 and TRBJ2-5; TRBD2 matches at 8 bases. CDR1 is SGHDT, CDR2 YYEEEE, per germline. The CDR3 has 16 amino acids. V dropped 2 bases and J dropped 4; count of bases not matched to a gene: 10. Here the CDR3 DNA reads TGTGCCAGCAGCTTTTTTCGGGGGGGGCCTCGAGAGACCCAGTACTTC. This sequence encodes CASSFFRGGPRETQYF.

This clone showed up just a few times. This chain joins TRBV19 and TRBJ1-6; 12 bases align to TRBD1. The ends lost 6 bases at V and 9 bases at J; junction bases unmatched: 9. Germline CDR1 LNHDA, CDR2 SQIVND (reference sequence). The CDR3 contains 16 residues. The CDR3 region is CASSLMGQGASSPLHF. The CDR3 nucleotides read TGTGCCAGTAGCTTAATGGGACAGGGGGCTAGTTCACCCCTCCACTTT.

CDR3 residues: CASSLDRDFSYEQYF. CDR3 nucleotide sequence: TGTGCCAGCAGCTTAGATCGTGACTTTTCCTACGAGCAGTACTTC. The chain employs TRBV7-2 and TRBJ2-7; D is unresolved. The ends were cut back, 1 base at V and 1 base at J, with 11 bases in the middle. The germline CDR1 and CDR2 sequences are SGHTA and FQGNSA. The CDR3 is 15 amino acids.

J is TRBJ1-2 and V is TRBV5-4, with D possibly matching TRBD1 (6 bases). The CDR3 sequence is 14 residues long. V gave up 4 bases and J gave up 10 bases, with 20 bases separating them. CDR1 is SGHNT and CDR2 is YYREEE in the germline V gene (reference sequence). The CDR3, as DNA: TGTGCCAGCAGCCAACAGTCAGGGGATTTGAACTACACCTTC. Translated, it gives CASSQQSGDLNYTF.

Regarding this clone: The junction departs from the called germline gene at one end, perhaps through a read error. The CDR3 DNA is TGCGCCGGCAGCCCAGGGGAGGGGAACACTGAAGCTTTCTTT. It specifies CAGSPGEGNTEAFF. The chain employs TRBV5-1 and TRBJ1-1; TRBD1 is a possible D gene (6 bases). The CDR3 has 14 residues. The germline V gene has CDR1 SGHRS and CDR2 YFSETQ.

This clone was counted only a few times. The DNA of the CDR3 is TGTGCCACCAGCAGTGAACTAGCGGACTCCTACAATGAGCAGTTCTTC. It specifies CATSSELADSYNEQFF. The rearrangement uses TRBV15 and TRBJ2-1; 8 bases fit TRBD2. With V trimmed by 3 bases and J by 0 bases, 4 bases remained unmatched. This CDR3 is built from 16 residues. From germline, CDR1 is LNHNV and CDR2 YYDKDF (reference sequence).

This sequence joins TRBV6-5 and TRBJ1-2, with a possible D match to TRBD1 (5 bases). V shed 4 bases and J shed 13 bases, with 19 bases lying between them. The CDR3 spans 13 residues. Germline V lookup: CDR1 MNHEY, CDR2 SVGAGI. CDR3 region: CASSSGEKRRRTF. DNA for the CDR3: TGTGCCAGCAGTTCGGGGGAAAAGCGCCGTCGCACCTTC.

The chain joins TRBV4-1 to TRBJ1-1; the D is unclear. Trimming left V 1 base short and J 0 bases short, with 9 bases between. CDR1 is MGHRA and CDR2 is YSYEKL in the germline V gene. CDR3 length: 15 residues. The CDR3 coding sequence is TGCGCCAGCAGCCAAGCACCCGGGATGAACACTGAAGCTTTCTTT. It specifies CASSQAPGMNTEAFF.

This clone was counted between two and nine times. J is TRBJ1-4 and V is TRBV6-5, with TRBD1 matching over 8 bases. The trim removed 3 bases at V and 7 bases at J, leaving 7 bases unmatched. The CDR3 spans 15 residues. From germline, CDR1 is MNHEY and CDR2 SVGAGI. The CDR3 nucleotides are TGTGCCAGCAGTTATGCTCCGGACAGGGCTGAAAAACTGTTTTTT. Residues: CASSYAPDRAEKLFF.

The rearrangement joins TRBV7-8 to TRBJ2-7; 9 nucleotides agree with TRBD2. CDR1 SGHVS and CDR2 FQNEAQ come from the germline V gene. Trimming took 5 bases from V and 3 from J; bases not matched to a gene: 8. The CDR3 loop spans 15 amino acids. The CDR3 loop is CASSLIAGANYEQYF. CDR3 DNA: TGTGCCAGCAGCCTAATAGCGGGGGCGAACTACGAGCAGTACTTC.

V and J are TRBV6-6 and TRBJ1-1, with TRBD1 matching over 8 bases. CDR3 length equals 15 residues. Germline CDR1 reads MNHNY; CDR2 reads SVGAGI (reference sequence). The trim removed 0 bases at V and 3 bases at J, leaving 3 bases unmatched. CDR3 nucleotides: TGTGCCAGCAGTTACTCGACAGGGGTCTACACTGAAGCTTTCTTT. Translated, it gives CASSYSTGVYTEAFF.

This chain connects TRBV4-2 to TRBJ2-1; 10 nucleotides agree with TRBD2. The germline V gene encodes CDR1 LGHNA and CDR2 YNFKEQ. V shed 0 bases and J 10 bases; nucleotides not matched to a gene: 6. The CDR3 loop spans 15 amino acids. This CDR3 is CASSQEIGTSDEQFF. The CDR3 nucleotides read TGTGCCAGCAGCCAAGAAATAGGGACTAGCGACGAGCAGTTCTTC.

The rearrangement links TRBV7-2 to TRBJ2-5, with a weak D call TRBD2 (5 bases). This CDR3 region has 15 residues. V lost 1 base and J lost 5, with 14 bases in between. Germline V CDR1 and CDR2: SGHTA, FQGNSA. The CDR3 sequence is CASSLEGSPGETQYF. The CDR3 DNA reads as TGTGCCAGCAGCTTAGAGGGTTCCCCGGGGGAGACCCAGTACTTC.

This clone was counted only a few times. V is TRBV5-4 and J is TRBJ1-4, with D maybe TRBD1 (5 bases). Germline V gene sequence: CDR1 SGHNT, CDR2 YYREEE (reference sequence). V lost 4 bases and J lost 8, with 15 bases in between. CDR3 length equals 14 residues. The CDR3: CASSPSGEREKLFF. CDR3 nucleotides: TGTGCCAGCAGCCCGTCGGGGGAACGGGAAAAACTGTTTTTT.

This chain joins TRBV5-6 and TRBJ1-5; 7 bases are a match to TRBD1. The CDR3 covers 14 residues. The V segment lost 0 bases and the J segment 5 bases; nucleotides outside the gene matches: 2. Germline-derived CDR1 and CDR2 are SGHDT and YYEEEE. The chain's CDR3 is CASSLGQGDQPQHF. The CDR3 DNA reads TGTGCCAGCAGCTTGGGACAGGGCGATCAGCCCCAGCATTTT.

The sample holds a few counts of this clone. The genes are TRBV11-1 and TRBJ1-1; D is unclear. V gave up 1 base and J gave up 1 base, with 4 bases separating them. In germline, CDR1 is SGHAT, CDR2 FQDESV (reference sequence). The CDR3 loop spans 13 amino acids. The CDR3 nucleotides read TGTGCCAGCAGCTTAGTAGAGAACACTGAAGCTTTCTTT. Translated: CASSLVENTEAFF.

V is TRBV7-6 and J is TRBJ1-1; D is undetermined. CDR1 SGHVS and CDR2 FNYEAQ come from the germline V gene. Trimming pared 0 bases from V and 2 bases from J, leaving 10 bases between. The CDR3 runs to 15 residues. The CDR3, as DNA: TGTGCCAGCAGCTTAGCGCGAGACTTTAACACTGAAGCTTTCTTT. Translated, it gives CASSLARDFNTEAFF.

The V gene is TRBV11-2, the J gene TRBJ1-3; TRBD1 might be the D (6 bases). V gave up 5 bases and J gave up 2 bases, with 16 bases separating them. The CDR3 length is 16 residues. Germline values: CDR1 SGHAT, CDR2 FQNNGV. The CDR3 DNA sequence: TGTGCCAGCAGCCTACAGGGCCACTTCCCTGGAAACACCATATATTTT. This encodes CASSLQGHFPGNTIYF.

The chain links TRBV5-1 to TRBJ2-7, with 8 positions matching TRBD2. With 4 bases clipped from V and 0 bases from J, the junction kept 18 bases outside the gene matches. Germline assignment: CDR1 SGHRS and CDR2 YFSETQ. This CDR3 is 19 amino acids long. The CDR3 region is CASSAGLERGSLSSYEQYF. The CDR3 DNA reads TGCGCCAGCAGCGCGGGACTCGAGCGGGGGAGCTTGAGCTCCTACGAGCAGTACTTC. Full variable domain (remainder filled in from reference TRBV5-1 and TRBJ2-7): KAGVTQTPRYLIKTRGQQVTLSCSPISGHRSVSWYQQTPGQGLQFLFEYFSETQRNKGNFPGRFSGRQFSNSRSEMNVSTLELGDSALYLCASSAGLERGSLSSYEQYFGPGTRLTVT.